Sequencing of this T cell receptor (beta chain) was carried out in a study of T cells in tumors after PD-1 blockade. As for the study in general: Either cemiplimab 350 mg every 2 weeks or pembrolizumab 200 mg every 3 weeks was given. During anti-PD-1 treatment, some patients continued daily vismodegib 150 mg. Peripheral blood samples averaged approximately 37,000 unique clonotypes and 100,000 to 130,000 templates. Study findings and constraints: Peripheral recruitment is suggested, as some novel exhausted tumor clones were in pre-treatment blood.

Turning to this clone: What it binds is unknown.

Measured with immunoSEQ multiplex PCR; TCRdb has only the in-frame clones, and not every one. Found here are 60,000 or so clones, about 82% of them singletons; the top ten hold roughly an eighth. The V and J ends lost 4 bases and 7 bases, in that order; junction bases with no gene match: 6. Germline CDR1 reads SGHRS; CDR2 reads YFSETQ. The CDR3 runs 14 residues. This receptor was obtained from a human donor with basal cell carcinoma. The chain has TRBV5-1 and TRBJ1-1, with 11 bases matching TRBD1. Specimen: PBMCs, collected before anti-PD-1 treatment. The DNA for the CDR3 is TGCGCCAGCAGCAACGGACAGGGGGCCAATGAAGCTTTCTTT. This encodes CASSNGQGANEAFF.